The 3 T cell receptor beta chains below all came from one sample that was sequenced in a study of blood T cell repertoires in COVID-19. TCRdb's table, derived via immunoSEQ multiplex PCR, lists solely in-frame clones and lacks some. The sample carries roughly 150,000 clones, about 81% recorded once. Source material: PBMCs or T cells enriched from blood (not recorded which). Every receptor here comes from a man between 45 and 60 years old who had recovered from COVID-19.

This CDR3 is CATSSLAGGSYEQYF. CDR3 nucleotides: TGTGCCACCAGCAGTCTAGCGGGGGGTTCCTACGAGCAGTACTTC. V and J are TRBV15 and TRBJ2-7; 11 bases are shared with TRBD2. The germline V gene encodes CDR1 LNHNV and CDR2 YYDKDF (reference sequence). This CDR3 contains 15 residues. V gave up 3 bases and J gave up 1 base; unmatched junction bases: 2.

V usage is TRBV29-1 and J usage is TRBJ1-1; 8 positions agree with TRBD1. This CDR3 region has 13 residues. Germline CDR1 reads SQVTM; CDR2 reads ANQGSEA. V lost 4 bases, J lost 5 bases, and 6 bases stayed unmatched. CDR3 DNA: TGCAGCGTTGCACAGGGGGTGGGTACTGAAGCTTTCTTT. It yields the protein CSVAQGVGTEAFF.

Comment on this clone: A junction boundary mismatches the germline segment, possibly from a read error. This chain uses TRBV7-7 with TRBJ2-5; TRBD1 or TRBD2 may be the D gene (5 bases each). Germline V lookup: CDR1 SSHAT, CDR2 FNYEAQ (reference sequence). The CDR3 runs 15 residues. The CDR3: CASSLALGVQETQYF. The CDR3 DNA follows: TGTGCTAGCAGCTTAGCGCTAGGGGTTCAAGAGACCCAGTACTTC.